This passage covers 28 T cell receptor beta chains from one sample sequenced in a study of control samples from healthy donors and cancer patients. Method: immunoSEQ multiplex PCR; TCRdb's copy keeps in-frame clones and lacks some. The sample carries 52,000 or so clones, approximately 94% recorded once. The sample taken for sequencing was blood. The receptors here all came from a man aged 25-45 years in good health.

The V gene is TRBV9, the J gene TRBJ1-4, with D possibly TRBD1 on 5 matching bases. Trimming cost V 4 bases and J 4 bases, with 14 bases left between them. Per the germline V gene, CDR1 is SGDLS and CDR2 is YYNGEE. The CDR3 contains 15 residues. The DNA of the CDR3 is TGTGCCAGCAGCTCCCAGGGCAGGGTTAATGAAAAACTGTTTTTT. This sequence encodes CASSSQGRVNEKLFF. The complete variable domain, with remaining parts taken from reference TRBV9 and TRBJ1-4, reads DSGVTQTPKHLITATGQRVTLRCSPRSGDLSVYWYQQSLDQGLQFLIQYYNGEERAKGNILERFSAQQFPDLHSELNLSSLELGDSALYFCASSSQGRVNEKLFFGSGTQLSVL.

The chain combines TRBV11-3 with TRBJ2-2; D is uncertain. Germline CDR1 SGHNT, CDR2 YENEEA. V gave up 5 bases and J gave up 5 bases, with 3 bases separating them. The length of the CDR3 is 11 residues. In DNA form, the CDR3 reads TGTGCCAGCAGCGGGACCGGGGAGCTGTTTTTT. Its translation is CASSGTGELFF.

The gene calls are TRBV28 and TRBJ1-4, with 8 bases fitting TRBD1. J gave up 10 bases and V 2 bases, and 12 bases lay outside the gene matches. The CDR3 is 16 amino acids. Germline V gene sequence: CDR1 MDHEN, CDR2 SYDVKM. The CDR3 sequence is CASSLIRPTGAGKLFF. The CDR3 nucleotides are TGTGCCAGCAGTTTAATCCGCCCGACAGGGGCAGGAAAACTGTTTTTT.

V gene TRBV19 combines with J gene TRBJ2-7, with D perhaps TRBD1 (5 bases). The CDR3 is made up of 14 amino acids. The V gene's germline CDR1 is LNHDA and CDR2 SQIVND (reference sequence). Deletions cut 2 bases from V and 5 bases from J, with 13 bases between. This CDR3 is CASSIRGVADEQYF. CDR3 in DNA: TGTGCCAGTAGTATAAGGGGCGTCGCGGACGAGCAGTACTTC.

The chain is built from TRBV30 and TRBJ1-3; D possibly corresponds to TRBD1 (5 bases). Trimming removed 5 bases from V and 0 bases from J, with 14 bases in between. This CDR3 has 15 residues. The germline gives CDR1 GTSNPN, CDR2 SVGIG (reference sequence). CDR3 DNA: TGTGCCTGGGTTGCCGGCGACAGCTCTGGAAACACCATATATTTT. It yields the protein CAWVAGDSSGNTIYF.

The CDR3 loop is CASRTAYGYTF. DNA for the CDR3: TGTGCCAGCAGGACAGCCTATGGCTACACCTTC. This chain connects TRBV28 to TRBJ1-2, with TRBD1 as a possible D gene (5 bases). Germline V lookup: CDR1 MDHEN, CDR2 SYDVKM. Trimming took 6 bases from V and 4 from J, leaving 6 bases between them. This CDR3 is built from 11 residues.

V usage is TRBV25-1 and J usage is TRBJ1-4; unclear D gene. CDR1 MGHDK and CDR2 SYGVNS come from the germline V gene. V dropped 2 bases and J dropped 0 bases, with 4 bases sitting between them. This CDR3 contains 14 residues. This CDR3 is CASSERATNEKLFF. CDR3 coding DNA: TGTGCCAGCAGTGAAAGAGCAACTAATGAAAAACTGTTTTTT.

This clone is termed medium-sized. The rearrangement joins TRBV13 to TRBJ2-7, with 7 positions matching TRBD1. The CDR3 has 14 residues. V gave up 2 bases and J gave up 1 base; unmatched junction bases: 2. Per the germline V gene, CDR1 is PRHDT and CDR2 is FYEKMQ (reference sequence). The CDR3 spells CASSLTGQSYEQYF. The DNA of the CDR3 is TGTGCCAGCAGCTTAACGGGACAGTCCTACGAGCAGTACTTC. Combining the CDR3 with reference TRBV13 and TRBJ2-7 gives the whole variable domain AAGVIQSPRHLIKEKRETATLKCYPIPRHDTVYWYQQGPGQDPQFLISFYEKMQSDKGSIPDRFSAQQFSDYHSELNMSSLELGDSALYFCASSLTGQSYEQYFGPGTRLTVT.

In this sample, this clone turned up once. CDR3 in amino acids: CASSDLRGGNQPQHF. CDR3 coding DNA: TGTGCCAGCAGTGACCTCCGGGGTGGAAATCAGCCCCAGCATTTT. The chain joins TRBV2 to TRBJ1-5; D is unresolved. The V gene lost 3 bases and the J gene lost 4 bases, with 13 bases spanning the gap. Germline V gene data show CDR1 as SNHLY and CDR2 as FYNNEI. The CDR3 spans 15 residues. The entire variable domain, with the rest obtained from reference TRBV2 and TRBJ1-5, is as follows: EPEVTQTPSHQVTQMGQEVILRCVPISNHLYFYWYRQILGQKVEFLVSFYNNEISEKSEIFDDQFSVERPDGSNFTLKIRSTKLEDSAMYFCASSDLRGGNQPQHFGDGTRLSIL.

The V gene is TRBV10-3, the J gene TRBJ1-1, with D unresolved. This CDR3 spans 12 amino acids. Germline CDR1 ENHRY, CDR2 SYGVKD. Trimming removed 8 bases at V and 2 bases at J, with 9 bases between. The CDR3 DNA reads TGTGCCATCGAGGCCGGTAACACTGAAGCTTTCTTT. It translates to CAIEAGNTEAFF.

The chain uses TRBV27 and TRBJ1-4; 8 nucleotides line up with TRBD1. CDR3 length: 14 amino acids. J was trimmed by 7 bases and V by 7 bases; bases with no gene match: 8. CDR1 is MNHEY, CDR2 SMNVEV, per germline (reference sequence). The CDR3 coding sequence is TGTGCCAGCAACCACAGGGGGAGGGGTGAAAAACTGTTTTTT. Translated, it gives CASNHRGRGEKLFF.

The chain is built from TRBV6-5 and TRBJ2-2; unclear D gene. The length of the CDR3 is 11 residues. The germline gives CDR1 MNHEY, CDR2 SVGAGI. V was pared by 7 bases and J by 5 bases, with 5 bases between. The CDR3 DNA sequence: TGTGCCAGCATTACGACCGGGGAGCTGTTTTTT. It is translated as CASITTGELFF.

The rearrangement uses TRBV24-1 and TRBJ2-2, with 8 bases that match TRBD1. Germline CDR1 reads KGHDR; CDR2 reads SFDVKD. The CDR3 sequence is 16 residues long. V was pared by 5 bases and J by 1 base, with 5 bases of the junction left unmatched. CDR3 sequence reads: CATSVRGQKNTGELFF. The CDR3 DNA reads as TGTGCCACCAGTGTCAGGGGGCAAAAGAACACCGGGGAGCTGTTTTTT.

The chain recombines TRBV30 with TRBJ1-3; D ambiguous. CDR1 and CDR2 from the germline V gene are GTSNPN and SVGIG (reference sequence). Trimming cost V 3 bases and J 0 bases, with 15 bases left between them. The CDR3 consists of 16 residues. CDR3 coding DNA: TGTGCCTGGAGGGGCCTCCGGACGTCCTCTGGAAACACCATATATTTT. It specifies CAWRGLRTSSGNTIYF.

This chain connects TRBV30 to TRBJ1-3; D is ambiguous. The CDR3 covers 11 residues. CDR1 and CDR2 (germline): GTSNPN, SVGIG (reference sequence). The V gene lost 2 bases and the J gene lost 7 bases, with 6 bases spanning the gap. CDR3 sequence: CAWSTGNTIYF. In DNA, the CDR3 is TGTGCCTGGAGTACCGGGAACACCATATATTTT.

V is TRBV30 and J is TRBJ1-1; D is undetermined. This CDR3 region has 14 residues. The germline V gene encodes CDR1 GTSNPN and CDR2 SVGIG (reference sequence). Trimming took 2 bases from V and 0 from J, leaving 10 bases between them. CDR3 sequence: CAWSISRLNTEAFF. The CDR3 bases are TGTGCCTGGAGTATAAGCCGGCTGAACACTGAAGCTTTCTTT. The variable domain in full, with the rest retrieved from reference TRBV30 and TRBJ1-1, is SQTIHQWPATLVQPVGSPLSLECTVEGTSNPNLYWYRQAAGRGLQLLFYSVGIGQISSEVPQNLSASRPQDRQFILSSKKLLLSDSGFYLCAWSISRLNTEAFFGQGTRLTVV.

The chain has TRBV15 and TRBJ1-4, with D hard to call. CDR1 is LNHNV, CDR2 YYDKDF, per germline (reference sequence). V lost 5 bases, J lost 3 bases, and 13 bases lay in between. This CDR3 region has 15 residues. CDR3 coding DNA: TGTGCCACCAGCCGGTTACCCAACTCTAATGAAAAACTGTTTTTT. Translation: CATSRLPNSNEKLFF.

CDR3 sequence: CASSLGRDRETQYF. The CDR3 nucleotides are TGTGCCAGCAGCTTGGGCCGGGACAGAGAGACCCAGTACTTC. The chain couples TRBV5-4 to TRBJ2-5; TRBD1 aligns across 7 bases. Unmatched junction bases numbered 3, after V lost 0 bases and J lost 4 bases. The germline V gene has CDR1 SGHNT and CDR2 YYREEE (reference sequence). The CDR3 sequence is 14 residues long.

The CDR3 reads CASSPLNGYTF. As DNA, the CDR3 is TGTGCCAGCAGCCCCTTAAATGGCTACACCTTC. V and J are TRBV11-3 and TRBJ1-2; D uncertain. V was pared by 5 bases and J by 6 bases, with 7 bases between. Germline CDR1 and CDR2: SGHNT and YENEEA. The CDR3 covers 11 residues. Complete variable domain (other parts from reference TRBV11-3 and TRBJ1-2): EAGVVQSPRYKIIEKKQPVAFWCNPISGHNTLYWYLQNLGQGPELLIRYENEEAVDDSQLPKDRFSAERLKGVDSTLKIQPAELGDSAVYLCASSPLNGYTFGSGTRLTVV.

V and J are TRBV7-2 and TRBJ1-6; 8 bases are a match to TRBD1. Looked up from germline, CDR1 is SGHTA and CDR2 is FQGNSA. Germline trimming cut 1 base from V and 7 bases from J; bases unmatched to any gene: 3. The CDR3 is made up of 15 amino acids. Here the CDR3 DNA reads TGTGCCAGCAGCTTAGAGACAGGGGCCAATTCACCCCTCCACTTT. This translates into CASSLETGANSPLHF.

The V gene is TRBV27, the J gene TRBJ2-1, with TRBD2 matching 13 bases. Germline V lookup: CDR1 MNHEY, CDR2 SMNVEV (reference sequence). The CDR3 has 15 amino acids. J was trimmed by 7 bases and V by 6 bases; bases with no gene match: 6. CDR3 bases: TGTGCCAGCAGGATACTAGCGGGGGGGCATAATGAGCAGTTCTTC. This codes for CASRILAGGHNEQFF.

The genes are TRBV20-1 and TRBJ1-5, with D possibly TRBD1 on 5 matching bases. There are 14 residues in the CDR3. Trimming removed 3 bases from V and 4 bases from J, with 13 bases in between. CDR1 and CDR2 from the germline V gene are DFQATT and SNEGSKA (reference sequence). In nucleotides, the CDR3 is TGCAGTGCTAGTCGTCCGGGGGAAAATCAGCCCCAGCATTTT. It is translated as CSASRPGENQPQHF.

This clone was recorded a few times. The chain combines TRBV7-2 with TRBJ1-4; 7 bases are a match to TRBD1. The germline gives CDR1 SGHTA, CDR2 FQGNSA. Losses at the gene ends were 2 bases for V and 8 bases for J; bases not matched to a gene: 5. This CDR3 spans 14 amino acids. The CDR3 DNA reads as TGTGCCAGCAGCTTACCGGGACAGCTCGAAAAACTGTTTTTT. It encodes CASSLPGQLEKLFF.

This sequence joins TRBV19 and TRBJ1-5; D unclear. Per the germline V gene, CDR1 is LNHDA and CDR2 is SQIVND (reference sequence). The length of the CDR3 is 14 residues. The ends were cut back, 0 bases at V and 5 bases at J, with 8 bases in the middle. This CDR3 reads CASSIDGPDQPQHF. As DNA, the CDR3 is TGTGCCAGTAGTATAGACGGTCCGGATCAGCCCCAGCATTTT.

The chain employs TRBV24-1 and TRBJ2-2, with 7 bases matching TRBD1. Germline CDR1 and CDR2: KGHDR and SFDVKD. CDR3 length equals 15 residues. J gave up 0 bases and V 6 bases, and 3 bases lay outside the gene matches. CDR3 protein: CATSSGTANTGELFF. CDR3 nucleotides: TGTGCCACCAGTTCCGGGACAGCGAACACCGGGGAGCTGTTTTTT.

V usage is TRBV6-2 or TRBV6-3 and J usage is TRBJ2-7; 8 bases align to TRBD1. V shed 6 bases and J 0 bases; nucleotides not matched to a gene: 10. This CDR3 has 16 residues. Germline lookup yields CDR1 MNHEY and CDR2 SVGEGT. CDR3 sequence: CASSSQGAQSSYEQYF. CDR3 nucleotide sequence: TGTGCCAGCAGCTCCCAGGGGGCTCAGAGCTCCTACGAGCAGTACTTC.

The gene calls are TRBV7-2 and TRBJ1-3; tentatively, D is TRBD1 (6 bases). CDR1 and CDR2 from the germline V gene are SGHTA and FQGNSA. Trimming removed 5 bases from V and 0 bases from J, with 20 bases in between. The CDR3 totals 18 residues. In DNA form, the CDR3 reads TGTGCCAGCAGCACCCCACAGGGTCTATCTTCCTCTGGAAACACCATATATTTT. Encoded protein: CASSTPQGLSSSGNTIYF.

CDR3 DNA: TGTGCCAGCAGTTCTGACAGTAATGAAAAACTGTTTTTT. This encodes CASSSDSNEKLFF. The chain has TRBV27 and TRBJ1-4; possible D gene TRBD1, 5 bases. Germline V gives CDR1 MNHEY, CDR2 SMNVEV (reference sequence). The CDR3 contains 13 residues. V was trimmed by 4 bases and J by 4 bases, leaving 7 bases between them.